This TCR beta chain emerged from a study of blood T cell repertoires in COVID-19. Study information: Samples came from the United States, Italy and Spain, spanning acute and convalescent COVID-19. PBMCs, B-cell-depleted T cells, or T cells were the source of the cDNA or gDNA that made up the material.

This clone showed up just once. Germline trimming cut 1 base from V and 4 bases from J; bases unmatched to any gene: 1. Germline V gene data show CDR1 as GTSNPN and CDR2 as SVGIG (reference sequence). The CDR3 has 12 amino acids. Per the original data handling: Amplification from reference gene primers served as the basis for estimated nucleated cell counts. Sequenced by immunoSEQ multiplex PCR; TCRdb stores in-frame clones only, minus some. That table furnishes V, J and clone size, whereas the DNA furnished D and trimming. The sample carries more than 45,000 clones, approximately 87% recorded once. Sample: peripheral blood. The chain has TRBV30 and TRBJ2-7, with TRBD1 identical over 7 bases. The source of this sequence is a man in his forties with active COVID-19. The CDR3 here is CAWSAQGYEQYF. CDR3 DNA: TGTGCCTGGAGTGCACAGGGGTACGAGCAGTACTTC.